This T cell receptor (beta chain) was profiled in a study of human T cells and chemical hapten exposure. Study in general: The cohort included alopecia areata under or over 50% scalp, totalis and universalis.

V lost 8 bases, J lost 3 bases, and 5 bases stayed unmatched. The germline V gene has CDR1 MNHEY and CDR2 SVGEGT. This CDR3 has 13 residues. Time point denoted: patch test 1, 2 weeks after DPC sensitization. The treatment denotes: therapeutic diphenylcyclopropenone sensitization with weekly scalp DPC. Unique molecular identifiers were linked by the library to individual cDNA molecules. Original handling: Counting gave a median of around 89,000 TCRs per sample, with values ranging from about 23,224 to 690,600. TCRdb re-called the RACE reads through MiXCR, storing one row per CDR3 protein. It is TCRdb's table, rather than the study itself, that gives the V and J calls and clone size. The repertoire holds 75,000 to 100,000 distinct CDR3 sequences, roughly an eighth seen once, with approximately 2% in the top ten. Of note for this clonotype: Its cognate antigen is unknown.

General observations from the study: Significantly more large CDR3 similarity clusters were formed by expanded TCRs than by controls.

This specimen consisted of whole blood, obtained in connection with sensitization to the hapten diphenylcyclopropenone (DPC). The receptor comes from a middle-aged woman with alopecia areata. Some clones in this sample may be carry-over from other donors' samples. The gene calls are TRBV6-2 or TRBV6-3 and TRBJ2-7, with 9 bases that match TRBD2. Here the CDR3 reads CASRAGGYYEQYF. CDR3 DNA: TGTGCCAGCCGAGCGGGAGGCTACTACGAGCAGTACTTC.